The 2 T cell receptor beta chains reported below all come from one sample, sequenced in a study of spatial heterogeneity in lung cancer. General observations from the study: Counts that tracked tumor mutation counts were those of expanded intratumoral alpha and beta TCRs.

This sample's time point: sample taken at primary tumor resection. These receptors have no known antigen. MiXCR was run by TCRdb on the 5' RACE reads, yielding one entry per CDR3 protein. The sample records 5,500 to 7,500 distinct CDR3 sequences, 10% to 15% being singletons. This specimen consisted of lung tumor tissue, obtained at surgery. These receptor sequences come from a male donor with early-stage non-small cell lung cancer.

This clonotype showed up many times. The size of this beta chain means little, since it is a stray read in a library made for alpha chains. The CDR3, as DNA: TGCAGCGTGGCCTGGGGGCTGAACTCTGGGGCCAACGTCCTGACTTTC. This sequence encodes CSVAWGLNSGANVLTF. V usage is TRBV29-1 and J usage is TRBJ2-6, with D possibly TRBD1 on 6 matching bases. V was trimmed by 6 bases and J by 0 bases, leaving 15 bases between them. CDR3 length: 16 residues. Germline CDR1 SQVTM, CDR2 ANQGSEA.

This clonotype was picked up many times. This beta chain is a stray sequence in a library constructed for alpha chains; its clone size is not meaningful. CDR3 sequence reads: CASTYGGGTEAFF. The CDR3 coding sequence is TGTGCCAGCACCTATGGAGGAGGCACTGAAGCTTTCTTT. The chain couples TRBV6-5 to TRBJ1-1; D unclear. Trimming removed 7 bases from V and 4 bases from J, with 13 bases in between. The germline V gene has CDR1 MNHEY and CDR2 SVGAGI. This CDR3 comprises 13 residues.